This T cell receptor (beta chain) was identified in a study of breast tumors, draining lymph nodes, adjacent tissues. TCRdb ran MiXCR on the multiplex PCR reads and lists one entry per CDR3 protein. The sample lists 200,000 or so distinct CDR3 sequences, 30% to 40% occurring once. Breast cancer patients provided tissue from their axillary draining lymph nodes. CDR1 and CDR2 from the germline V gene are LNHDA and SQIVND (reference sequence). V lost 3 bases and J 6 bases, leaving 3 bases between the germline ends. The CDR3 has 10 amino acids. This clonotype appeared many times. What it binds is not known. General study points: Tumors had less TCR diversity than lymph nodes, more than nontumor tissue. Data fit most tumor T cells coming from lymph node, expanding in tumor.

Input material: axillary lymph node tissue. The gene calls are TRBV19 and TRBJ2-7; no clear D gene. The sequence derives from a female donor with breast cancer. Some clones in this sample may be carry-over from other donors' samples. The DNA of the CDR3 is TGTGCCAGTAGTATGGGCGAGCAGTACTTC. Translation gives CASSMGEQYF.